Each of the 29 T cell receptor beta chains below was sequenced from the same sample in a study of T-cell reconstitution after alpha-beta-depleted transplantation in children. During its preparation, the TCRbeta library received unique molecular identifiers. One entry per CDR3 protein results from TCRdb running MiXCR on the PCR reads. The sample gives under 450,000 distinct CDR3 sequences, about 16% of which show up once; 29% is in the top ten. The sequencing used PBMCs, mostly from graft donor cells, collected 360 days after TCRalphabeta/CD19-depleted stem cell transplant. These receptor sequences come from a boy under two years old who had a stem cell transplant for Wiskott-Aldrich syndrome, so the T cells may come from the graft donor.

The chain employs TRBV6-2 or TRBV6-3 and TRBJ2-2, with a tentative D call TRBD2 (6 bases). Germline values: CDR1 MNHEY, CDR2 SVGEGT. The CDR3 runs 16 residues. V shed 6 bases and J shed 4 bases, with 18 bases lying between them. The CDR3: CASRSAGLGTTGELFF. CDR3 DNA sequence: TGTGCCAGCAGATCGGCGGGGTTAGGGACCACCGGGGAGCTGTTTTTT.

This clonotype was seen once. The chain carries TRBV5-1 and TRBJ2-4; TRBD1 is a possible D gene (5 bases). This CDR3 is 14 amino acids long. Germline CDR1 SGHRS, CDR2 YFSETQ. V lost 4 bases and J 1 base, leaving 9 bases between the germline ends. CDR3: CASSVQGAKNIQYF. In DNA form, the CDR3 reads TGCGCCAGCAGCGTGCAGGGCGCCAAAAACATTCAGTACTTC.

This clonotype was picked up a small number of times. This chain links TRBV6-2 or TRBV6-3 with TRBJ2-7; D ambiguous. V was shortened by 2 bases and J by 0 bases, with 17 bases between the two germline ends. Germline V gives CDR1 MNHEY, CDR2 SVGEGT. This CDR3 has 17 amino acids. This CDR3 reads CASSYLLGRSYSYEQYF. CDR3 bases: TGTGCCAGCAGTTACCTCCTCGGCAGGTCCTACTCCTACGAGCAGTACTTC.

The rearrangement joins TRBV10-3 to TRBJ2-1; 8 bases fit TRBD2. Germline CDR1 and CDR2: ENHRY and SYGVKD. Losses at the gene ends were 6 bases for V and 3 bases for J; bases not matched to a gene: 7. This CDR3 region has 15 residues. The CDR3 coding sequence is TGTGCCATCAGCATAAGCGGGGGATACTACAATGAGCAGTTCTTC. It specifies CAISISGGYYNEQFF.

This clonotype was found a few times. V and J are TRBV12-3 or TRBV12-4 and TRBJ2-1; 10 positions agree with TRBD2. The CDR3 loop spans 15 amino acids. Unmatched junction bases numbered 11, after V lost 10 bases and J lost 5 bases. The CDR3 spells CATEREGLDHNEQFF. As DNA, the CDR3 is TGTGCCACCGAGCGGGAGGGCCTGGACCACAATGAGCAGTTCTTC.

The J gene is TRBJ1-3, the V gene TRBV12-3 or TRBV12-4; D perhaps matches TRBD1 (6 bases). CDR3 length: 15 residues. The V end lost 6 bases, the J end lost 9 bases, and 21 bases lay between the germline ends. CDR3 nucleotide sequence: TGTGCCAGCAGGTCCTTCGACAGGCGAGGGAGCACCATATATTTT. Its protein product is CASRSFDRRGSTIYF.

This chain uses TRBV28 with TRBJ2-2; no definite D call. V lost 7 bases and J 3 bases, leaving 24 bases between the germline ends. The germline V gene has CDR1 MDHEN and CDR2 SYDVKM. CDR3 length: 18 residues. The CDR3 DNA reads TGTGCCAGCATCGGTCATTTAGGACGGAGAGGATACACCGGGGAGCTGTTTTTT. Translation gives CASIGHLGRRGYTGELFF.

This clonotype was counted between two and nine times. The chain has TRBV12-3 or TRBV12-4 and TRBJ2-7, with a possible D match to TRBD2 (5 bases). The CDR3 runs to 12 residues. V gave up 4 bases and J gave up 6 bases, with 10 bases separating them. The CDR3 nucleotides are TGTGCCAGCAGTTCACTAGTGGCCGAGCAGTACTTC. As protein: CASSSLVAEQYF.

The chain recombines TRBV12-3 or TRBV12-4 with TRBJ1-1; the D gene is possibly TRBD1 (6 bases). V was pared by 3 bases and J by 3 bases, with 20 bases between. CDR3 size: 17 residues. The CDR3 protein is CASSFPQGLRGHTEAFF. CDR3 DNA: TGTGCCAGCAGTTTCCCCCAGGGGTTAAGAGGGCACACTGAAGCTTTCTTT.

This clonotype has just one count. V usage is TRBV6-5 and J usage is TRBJ2-1; D gene unclear. The V and J ends lost 0 bases and 3 bases respectively, with 12 bases between them. This CDR3 is built from 16 residues. The germline V gene has CDR1 MNHEY and CDR2 SVGAGI. The CDR3 DNA follows: TGTGCCAGCAGTTACTCTACCGTATTCCTCTACAATGAGCAGTTCTTC. This codes for CASSYSTVFLYNEQFF.

The table lists this clonotype with a few counts. The CDR3 sequence: CASSDFSGDEQFF. DNA of the CDR3: TGCGCCAGCAGCGACTTTTCGGGGGATGAGCAGTTCTTC. V is TRBV5-1 and J is TRBJ2-1, with D perhaps TRBD2 (6 bases). The CDR3 length is 13 residues. CDR1 and CDR2 (germline): SGHRS, YFSETQ. Trimming removed 4 bases at V and 8 bases at J, with 13 bases between.

The chain joins TRBV10-3 to TRBJ2-5; 13 nucleotides line up with TRBD2. Germline CDR1 is ENHRY and CDR2 is SYGVKD. V shed 5 bases and J 0 bases; nucleotides not matched to a gene: 6. This CDR3 is 17 amino acids long. In DNA, the CDR3 is TGTGCCATCAGTAAAACCGGGACTAGCGGGAACCAAGAGACCCAGTACTTC. This sequence encodes CAISKTGTSGNQETQYF.

This clonotype was detected only a few times. The V gene is TRBV3-1, the J gene TRBJ2-7; 11 bases match TRBD2. The length of the CDR3 is 16 residues. Germline assignment: CDR1 LGHDT and CDR2 YNNKEL (reference sequence). V lost 3 bases, J lost 3 bases, and 7 bases stayed unmatched. This CDR3 is CASSQGPSGGFYEQYF. The CDR3 region has the DNA TGTGCCAGCAGCCAGGGCCCTAGCGGGGGGTTCTACGAGCAGTACTTC.

J is TRBJ2-6 and V is TRBV12-3 or TRBV12-4, with unresolved D. The length of the CDR3 is 14 residues. The ends were cut back, 7 bases at V and 4 bases at J, with 11 bases in the middle. In nucleotides, the CDR3 is TGTGCCAGCAAAGGGCTGGACGGGGCCAACGTCCTGACTTTC. It specifies CASKGLDGANVLTF.

Only a few counts were recorded for this clonotype. The chain employs TRBV24-1 and TRBJ2-7; D gene ambiguous. Germline-derived CDR1 and CDR2 are KGHDR and SFDVKD. The CDR3 consists of 14 residues. V was shortened by 3 bases and J by 2 bases, with 10 bases between the two germline ends. DNA for the CDR3: TGTGCCACCAGTGATGCAGGCAGGCCCTACGAGCAGTACTTC. Translation: CATSDAGRPYEQYF.

The V and J genes are TRBV4-3 and TRBJ2-3, with unresolved D. The length of the CDR3 is 13 residues. Per the germline V gene, CDR1 is LGHNA and CDR2 is YSLEER. The V end lost 4 bases, the J end lost 8 bases, and 13 bases lay between the germline ends. CDR3 sequence (DNA): TGCGCCAGCAGCCTGAGACTTGAGATTACGCAGTATTTT. This translates into CASSLRLEITQYF.

This clonotype was counted between two and nine times. J is TRBJ2-3 and V is TRBV4-3, with D possibly matching TRBD2 (6 bases). Germline CDR1 and CDR2: LGHNA and YSLEER. The CDR3 spans 14 residues. V was pared by 4 bases and J by 2 bases, with 10 bases between. The CDR3 here is CASSRRTITDTQYF. The CDR3 nucleotides are TGCGCCAGCAGCCGCCGGACTATCACAGATACGCAGTATTTT.

The rearrangement joins TRBV5-6 to TRBJ2-3; a weak D match, TRBD2 (6 bases). Germline CDR1 is SGHDT and CDR2 is YYEEEE. The CDR3 length is 16 residues. The V gene lost 0 bases and the J gene lost 2 bases, with 13 bases spanning the gap. In DNA, the CDR3 is TGTGCCAGCAGCTTGGAATGGGGGGTCCTCACAGATACGCAGTATTTT. Its protein product is CASSLEWGVLTDTQYF.

DNA of the CDR3: TGTGCCAGCAGCTTAGACCCTGGAAACTACGAGCAGTACTTC. Protein: CASSLDPGNYEQYF. The chain links TRBV7-9 to TRBJ2-7; no definite D call. The V end was cut by 1 base, the J end by 3 bases, with 10 bases between. Germline V lookup: CDR1 SEHNR, CDR2 FQNEAQ (reference sequence). The CDR3 contains 14 residues. The full variable domain, rest sourced from reference TRBV7-9 and TRBJ2-7, is DTGVSQNPRHKITKRGQNVTFRCDPISEHNRLYWYRQTLGQGPEFLTYFQNEAQLEKSRLLSDRFSAERPKGSFSTLEIQRTEQGDSAMYLCASSLDPGNYEQYFGPGTRLTVT.

The table lists this clonotype with a few counts. The chain carries TRBV2 and TRBJ1-1; 7 bases map to TRBD1. V shed 7 bases, J shed 5 bases, and the junction held 10 bases outside the gene matches. The length of the CDR3 is 14 residues. From germline, CDR1 is SNHLY and CDR2 FYNNEI. This chain's CDR3 is CASTPTTTGTEAFF. CDR3 DNA: TGTGCCAGCACCCCTACAACGACAGGGACTGAAGCTTTCTTT.

In its sample, this clonotype was seen a few times. This rearrangement joins TRBV3-1 to TRBJ1-2; 8 bases match TRBD1. The ends lost 1 base at V and 2 bases at J; junction bases unmatched: 3. CDR3 length: 15 residues. Germline V lookup: CDR1 LGHDT, CDR2 YNNKEL (reference sequence). The chain's CDR3 is CASSQGTGLNYGYTF. Written as DNA, the CDR3 is TGTGCCAGCAGCCAAGGGACAGGGCTAAACTATGGCTACACCTTC. Full variable domain (rest looked up from reference TRBV3-1 and TRBJ1-2): DTAVSQTPKYLVTQMGNDKSIKCEQNLGHDTMYWYKQDSKKFLKIMFSYNNKELIINETVPNRFSPKSPDKAHLNLHINSLELGDSAVYFCASSQGTGLNYGYTFGSGTRLTVV.

This clonotype was counted between two and nine times. The chain links TRBV11-2 to TRBJ2-1; D might be TRBD1 (6 bases). The CDR3 is made up of 15 amino acids. Trimming cost V 4 bases and J 7 bases, with 17 bases left between them. CDR1 is SGHAT and CDR2 is FQNNGV in the germline V gene. Here the CDR3 reads CASSWDGQWGNEQFF. In nucleotides, the CDR3 is TGTGCCAGCAGCTGGGATGGACAGTGGGGTAATGAGCAGTTCTTC. Using reference TRBV11-2 and TRBJ2-1 for the parts outside the CDR3, the full variable domain is EAGVAQSPRYKIIEKRQSVAFWCNPISGHATLYWYQQILGQGPKLLIQFQNNGVVDDSQLPKDRFSAERLKGVDSTLKIQPAKLEDSAVYLCASSWDGQWGNEQFFGPGTRLTVL.

The rearrangement uses TRBV7-2 and TRBJ2-3, with D maybe TRBD2 (5 bases). This CDR3 is 15 amino acids long. Germline values: CDR1 SGHTA, CDR2 FQGNSA. The V end was cut by 2 bases, the J end by 2 bases, with 11 bases between. CDR3 in amino acids: CASSLKAVLTDTQYF. CDR3 DNA: TGTGCCAGCAGCTTAAAAGCGGTACTCACAGATACGCAGTATTTT.

The rearrangement uses TRBV15 and TRBJ2-3; 9 bases match TRBD2. This CDR3 region has 15 residues. Germline CDR1 reads LNHNV; CDR2 reads YYDKDF (reference sequence). V lost 4 bases and J lost 6; bases outside the gene matches: 8. The CDR3 here is CATSTGLASSDTQYF. CDR3 nucleotide sequence: TGTGCCACCAGCACCGGACTAGCGTCGTCGGATACGCAGTATTTT.

In its sample, this clonotype was seen many times. The chain uses TRBV29-1 and TRBJ2-5; 7 bases line up with TRBD2. Looked up from germline, CDR1 is SQVTM and CDR2 is ANQGSEA. Trimming at V came to 6 bases and at J to 4 bases, leaving 5 bases not matched to a gene. The CDR3 is made up of 12 amino acids. DNA for the CDR3: TGCAGCGTCAGGACTAGTCGAGAGACCCAGTACTTC. Protein sequence: CSVRTSRETQYF.

V usage is TRBV20-1 and J usage is TRBJ2-7; 8 bases agree with TRBD1. From germline, CDR1 is DFQATT and CDR2 SNEGSKA (reference sequence). With V trimmed by 5 bases and J by 0 bases, 3 bases remained unmatched. The CDR3 has 13 amino acids. The CDR3 is CSADRGGSYEQYF. The DNA of the CDR3 is TGCAGTGCTGACAGGGGTGGCTCCTACGAGCAGTACTTC.

The sample holds a few counts of this clonotype. The chain has TRBV5-1 and TRBJ1-5, with D possibly matching TRBD1 (5 bases). The V end was cut by 4 bases, the J end by 6 bases, with 11 bases between. CDR3 size: 13 residues. Germline CDR1 is SGHRS and CDR2 is YFSETQ. The CDR3 sequence is CASSLEGAQPQHF. In DNA form, the CDR3 reads TGCGCCAGCAGCCTCGAAGGGGCTCAGCCCCAGCATTTT.

This clonotype was counted a few times. This rearrangement joins TRBV10-3 to TRBJ2-1; tentatively, D is TRBD1 or TRBD2 (5 bases each). The CDR3 runs to 12 residues. Germline CDR1 is ENHRY and CDR2 is SYGVKD. V lost 6 bases and J lost 4, with 7 bases in between. The CDR3 loop is CAIRGEYNEQFF. Here the CDR3 DNA reads TGTGCCATCAGGGGGGAGTACAATGAGCAGTTCTTC.

The rearrangement uses TRBV5-1 and TRBJ1-1; D unresolved. The CDR3 extends over 14 amino acids. Germline V gene sequence: CDR1 SGHRS, CDR2 YFSETQ. Trimming shortened V by 4 bases and J by 4 bases, and 14 bases separated the two germline ends. This CDR3 reads CASSHQPPGTEAFF. Written as DNA, the CDR3 is TGCGCCAGCAGCCATCAGCCCCCGGGCACTGAAGCTTTCTTT.